The present T cell receptor beta chain was sequenced within a study of metastatic and nonmetastatic thyroid tumors. TCRdb re-processed the PCR reads through MiXCR. This sample has about 13,000 clones, with 30% to 35% found just once. Until they underwent thyroid surgery, no patient had received any treatment. This CDR3 is 14 amino acids long. The germline V gene has CDR1 DFQATT and CDR2 SNEGSKA (reference sequence). Between the trimmed V and J ends, which lost 1 base and 4 bases, there was a span of 11 bases. The TCR comes from a male donor with papillary thyroid cancer or a benign thyroid nodule (not recorded which). Some clones in this sample may be carry-over from other donors' samples. Sample: tumor tissue. This chain links TRBV20-1 with TRBJ2-1, with no clear D. In DNA, the CDR3 is TGCAGTGCTAGAGTCTGGCGGCAGTACAATGAGCAGTTCTTC. Amino acids: CSARVWRQYNEQFF.